This T cell receptor beta chain stems from a study of blood T cells in healthy people across ages. Study-wide context: Roughly one uniquely barcoded beta molecule per two T cells was captured. Study-level findings and limits: Diversity estimated from one million T cells was considered an underestimate. Across samples, TCR beta diversity tracked strongly with naive T cell percentage.

V lost 6 bases, J lost 4 bases, and 19 bases lay in between. Germline V gene lookup returns CDR1 DFQATT and CDR2 SNEGSKA (reference sequence). This CDR3 is built from 15 residues. Together with a sample-barcoded 5' primer, a J-beta primer mix was included in a second PCR lasting roughly 6 to 12 cycles. A minimum of 2.5 million CDR3-containing paired-end reads was obtained for each sample. A single record per CDR3 protein comes from TCRdb applying MiXCR to the 5' RACE reads. The data show about 1.1 million distinct CDR3 sequences, under 40% seen once. About this clonotype itself: Its cognate antigen is unknown.

The rearrangement links TRBV20-1 to TRBJ2-1; D possibly uses TRBD1 or TRBD2 (7 bases each). The receptor was derived from a man aged 18 to 30 in good health. Material for sequencing was blood. CDR3 region: CSAQGGRGAYNEQFF. The CDR3 coding sequence is TGCAGTGCCCAGGGGGGCCGGGGGGCTTACAATGAGCAGTTCTTC.